Listed here are 20 T cell receptor beta chains from one sample, sequenced in a study of CD8+ T cells in alopecia areata. Extraction of RNA preceded its reverse transcription into cDNA, which served as the sequencing template. Method: immunoSEQ multiplex PCR; TCRdb's copy keeps in-frame clones and lacks some. The sample contains 200,000 or so clones, less than 45% of which appear only once. Treatment here: oral pan-JAK inhibitor, 5-10 mg twice daily. The source material was CD4+ T cells sorted from blood, sampled around week 37, from a patient treated with tofacitinib. These receptors were obtained from a human donor with alopecia areata.

The chain combines TRBV9 with TRBJ2-7; 9 bases are a match to TRBD1. With V trimmed by 3 bases and J by 4 bases, 11 bases remained unmatched. From germline, CDR1 is SGDLS and CDR2 YYNGEE. The CDR3 is 16 residues long. The CDR3 sequence: CASSAQVDRGEYEQYF. CDR3 coding DNA: TGTGCCAGCAGCGCCCAAGTGGACAGGGGAGAATACGAGCAGTACTTC.

Only a few counts were recorded for this clone. The rearrangement joins TRBV29-1 to TRBJ2-7; a weak D match, TRBD1 (6 bases). V gave up 6 bases and J gave up 2 bases, with 11 bases separating them. This CDR3 contains 12 residues. Germline values: CDR1 SQVTM, CDR2 ANQGSEA. The CDR3 bases are TGCAGCGTACAGGGTGGTACCTACGAGCAGTACTTC. This codes for CSVQGGTYEQYF.

This clone came up a few times. This same CDR3 is encoded by further DNA sequences in the sample. The chain carries TRBV15 and TRBJ2-1; the D call may be TRBD1 or TRBD2 (5 bases each). CDR3 length: 14 residues. The V end was cut by 1 base, the J end by 1 base, with 5 bases between. Germline assignment: CDR1 LNHNV and CDR2 YYDKDF (reference sequence). CDR3 protein: CATSRGGSYNEQFF. In DNA, the CDR3 is TGTGCCACCAGCAGAGGGGGGTCCTACAATGAGCAGTTCTTC.

The V gene is TRBV13, the J gene TRBJ1-1; no firm D call. V dropped 2 bases and J dropped 10 bases, with 8 bases sitting between them. In germline, CDR1 is PRHDT, CDR2 FYEKMQ (reference sequence). This CDR3 has 11 residues. DNA for the CDR3: TGTGCCAGCAGCTTACTGGGGAGAGCTTTCTTT. Translation: CASSLLGRAFF.

This clone has more than one count but fewer than ten. This chain connects TRBV29-1 to TRBJ1-1; the D gene is possibly TRBD1 (5 bases). V lost 1 base to trimming and J lost 0 bases, with 12 bases between them. This CDR3 is built from 15 residues. Germline assignment: CDR1 SQVTM and CDR2 ANQGSEA. CDR3 sequence: CSVEAGSGLNTEAFF. The CDR3 DNA reads as TGCAGCGTTGAAGCGGGTTCAGGGTTGAACACTGAAGCTTTCTTT.

V gene TRBV6-1 combines with J gene TRBJ2-4, with TRBD2 matching 8 bases. Germline V gives CDR1 MNHNS, CDR2 SASEGT. V was clipped by 8 bases and J by 2 bases; unmatched bases: 5. The CDR3 is made up of 14 amino acids. The CDR3 reads CASHAGGTKNIQYF. The CDR3 DNA reads TGTGCCAGCCATGCGGGGGGAACCAAAAACATTCAGTACTTC.

This clone was found a few times. The chain has TRBV18 and TRBJ1-2, with 7 bases aligning to TRBD1. V lost 0 bases, J lost 9 bases, and 7 bases stayed unmatched. In germline, CDR1 is KGHSH, CDR2 LQKENI. This CDR3 has 14 amino acids. CDR3 bases: TGTGCCAGCTCACCACCGCAGACAGGGCTTCGCTACACCTTC. This gives the protein CASSPPQTGLRYTF. The whole variable domain, remainder taken from reference TRBV18 and TRBJ1-2, is NAGVMQNPRHLVRRRGQEARLRCSPMKGHSHVYWYRQLPEEGLKFMVYLQKENIIDESGMPKERFSAEFPKEGPSILRIQQVVRGDSAAYFCASSPPQTGLRYTFGSGTRLTVV.

The V and J genes are TRBV28 and TRBJ2-3, with D uncertain. Per germline, CDR1 MDHEN and CDR2 SYDVKM. The CDR3 sequence is 16 residues long. V lost 2 bases and J 0 bases, leaving 12 bases between the germline ends. The chain's CDR3 is CASSLGASSSTDTQYF. The CDR3 DNA reads as TGTGCCAGCAGTTTAGGCGCATCCTCTAGCACAGATACGCAGTATTTT. The variable domain in full, completed from reference TRBV28 and TRBJ2-3, reads DVKVTQSSRYLVKRTGEKVFLECVQDMDHENMFWYRQDPGLGLRLIYFSYDVKMKEKGDIPEGYSVSREKKERFSLILESASTNQTSMYLCASSLGASSSTDTQYFGPGTRLTVL.

This clone showed up just a few times. This chain connects TRBV13 to TRBJ2-7; unclear D gene. The germline V gene encodes CDR1 PRHDT and CDR2 FYEKMQ (reference sequence). Trimming pared 0 bases from V and 2 bases from J, leaving 8 bases between. The CDR3 runs to 14 residues. This CDR3 is CASSLGGFTYEQYF. CDR3 nucleotide sequence: TGTGCCAGCAGCTTAGGCGGGTTCACCTACGAGCAGTACTTC.

In its sample, this clone was seen a few times. The rearrangement links TRBV6-1 to TRBJ1-5, with 8 bases identical to TRBD1. J gave up 7 bases and V 5 bases, and 4 bases lay outside the gene matches. Germline V gene lookup returns CDR1 MNHNS and CDR2 SASEGT. The CDR3 spans 13 residues. CDR3: CASSSDREQPQHF. DNA of the CDR3: TGTGCCAGCAGTTCGGACAGGGAACAGCCCCAGCATTTT.

This clone has a handful of counts. V is TRBV7-8 and J is TRBJ2-3; TRBD2 agrees at 9 bases. The CDR3 has 17 residues. V shed 4 bases and J 3 bases; nucleotides not matched to a gene: 11. In germline, CDR1 is SGHVS, CDR2 FQNEAQ. DNA of the CDR3: TGTGCCAGCAGCTCGCGTCGAGTTAGCGGGAGTACAGATACGCAGTATTTT. Protein sequence: CASSSRRVSGSTDTQYF.

CDR3 sequence: CSATGGNTEAFF. The CDR3, as DNA: TGCAGCGCAACAGGGGGGAACACTGAAGCTTTCTTT. V is TRBV29-1 and J is TRBJ1-1; 8 bases align to TRBD1. CDR1 SQVTM and CDR2 ANQGSEA come from the germline V gene. The J segment lost 1 base and the V segment lost 7 bases, leaving 2 bases of the junction unmatched. This CDR3 contains 12 residues. Full variable domain (rest looked up from reference TRBV29-1 and TRBJ1-1): SAVISQKPSRDICQRGTSLTIQCQVDSQVTMMFWYRQQPGQSLTLIATANQGSEATYESGFVIDKFPISRPNLTFSTLTVSNMSPEDSSIYLCSATGGNTEAFFGQGTRLTVV.

This clone turned up a few times. The chain joins TRBV28 to TRBJ1-2; 9 bases fit TRBD1. The V and J ends lost 3 bases and 9 bases, in that order; junction bases with no gene match: 5. The CDR3 extends over 13 amino acids. The germline CDR1 and CDR2 sequences are MDHEN and SYDVKM. The chain's CDR3 is CASSLRDRVRYTF. In DNA form, the CDR3 reads TGTGCCAGCAGTTTGCGGGACAGGGTCCGCTACACCTTC.

The gene calls are TRBV7-9 and TRBJ2-7, with 11 bases identical to TRBD2. V lost 5 bases, J lost 2 bases, and 8 bases stayed unmatched. The CDR3 runs 16 residues. Germline CDR1 reads SEHNR; CDR2 reads FQNEAQ (reference sequence). The CDR3 nucleotides read TGTGCCAGCAGCCATACGGGACTAGCGGCTGCCTACGAGCAGTACTTC. It translates to CASSHTGLAAAYEQYF. Variable domain in full (rest from reference TRBV7-9 and TRBJ2-7): DTGVSQNPRHKITKRGQNVTFRCDPISEHNRLYWYRQTLGQGPEFLTYFQNEAQLEKSRLLSDRFSAERPKGSFSTLEIQRTEQGDSAMYLCASSHTGLAAAYEQYFGPGTRLTVT.

This rearrangement joins TRBV5-4 to TRBJ2-3; TRBD2 is a possible D gene (5 bases). The germline CDR1 and CDR2 sequences are SGHNT and YYREEE (reference sequence). Trimming removed 4 bases at V and 5 bases at J, with 8 bases between. This CDR3 contains 12 residues. In nucleotides, the CDR3 is TGTGCCAGCAGCCCTGGACTAGATACGCAGTATTTT. The encoded protein is CASSPGLDTQYF. Looking up the rest from reference TRBV5-4 and TRBJ2-3 gives the full variable domain: ETGVTQSPTHLIKTRGQQVTLRCSSQSGHNTVSWYQQALGQGPQFIFQYYREEENGRGNFPPRFSGLQFPNYSSELNVNALELDDSALYLCASSPGLDTQYFGPGTRLTVL.

The chain employs TRBV27 and TRBJ2-7; 11 nucleotides agree with TRBD1. CDR3 length: 13 amino acids. Trimming cost V 10 bases and J 6 bases; bases outside gene matches: 8. Germline CDR1 reads MNHEY; CDR2 reads SMNVEV (reference sequence). The CDR3 loop reads CATSGTGGGEQYF. CDR3 DNA: TGTGCCACGTCCGGGACAGGGGGTGGCGAGCAGTACTTC.

The V and J genes are TRBV7-2 and TRBJ2-7, with 9 bases aligning to TRBD2. V trimming: 6 bases; J trimming: 3 bases; junction bases outside the gene matches: 6. Germline V gene sequence: CDR1 SGHTA, CDR2 FQGNSA. The CDR3 loop spans 14 amino acids. This chain's CDR3 is CASSYKREVYEQYF. The CDR3 DNA sequence: TGTGCCAGCAGTTACAAGCGGGAGGTCTACGAGCAGTACTTC.

The chain combines TRBV2 with TRBJ1-6; tentatively, D is TRBD1 (5 bases). This CDR3 comprises 12 residues. Germline CDR1 SNHLY, CDR2 FYNNEI. Trimming shortened V by 4 bases and J by 16 bases, and 14 bases separated the two germline ends. CDR3: CASSGDRLTLHF. The CDR3 nucleotides read TGTGCCAGCAGTGGGGACCGTTTAACTCTCCACTTT.

Notes on this clone: The same CDR3 is also encoded by other DNA sequences in this sample. The chain recombines TRBV7-2 with TRBJ2-5, with D perhaps TRBD1 (6 bases). V was shortened by 6 bases and J by 5 bases, with 10 bases between the two germline ends. Germline V gene lookup returns CDR1 SGHTA and CDR2 FQGNSA. The CDR3 is 12 residues long. The CDR3, as DNA: TGTGCCAGCAGTTATAGGGGGGAGACCCAGTACTTC. Translating it yields CASSYRGETQYF.

The chain links TRBV25-1 to TRBJ2-2; no reliable D call. The CDR3 spans 13 residues. Germline V gene sequence: CDR1 MGHDK, CDR2 SYGVNS. V was cut by 0 bases and J by 7 bases, with 6 bases left in between. The CDR3 sequence: CASSEYPNGELFF. CDR3 sequence (DNA): TGTGCCAGCAGTGAATATCCGAACGGGGAGCTGTTTTTT.